These 27 T cell receptor beta chains originate from one sample sequenced in a study of cytomegalovirus exposure and HLA in healthy donors (dated by TCRdb to 2016 to 2017). Library preparation employed the immunoSEQ multiplex PCR assay. The multiplex PCR relied on a mix of 60 forward primers for TCR Vbeta segments and 13 reverse primers for TCR Jbeta segments. In its TCRdb copy, this immuneACCESS table keeps in-frame sequences only and misses some clones. Where compared with another copy, unresolved V genes explain less than half of these, and the others have no known cause. The sample includes 75,000 to 100,000 clones, with around 79% observed a single time. Clones ranked in the top ten supply around an eighth of the sample. The sample consisted of PBMCs. The receptors originated from a woman in her 70s in good health and CMV-seropositive.

The chain combines TRBV21-1 with TRBJ1-1; the table names TRBD1, a call not compared with the DNA. TRBV21-1 is a known pseudogene. The CDR3 runs 15 residues. This CDR3 reads CASTHSGTFGAEAFF. The CDR3 nucleotides read TGTGCCAGCACCCATTCCGGGACATTTGGCGCTGAAGCTTTCTTT.

The rearrangement links TRBV18 to TRBJ1-5; maybe TRBD1 (6 bases). This CDR3 contains 14 residues. Germline V gene lookup returns CDR1 KGHSH and CDR2 LQKENI. Trimming took 5 bases from V and 6 from J, leaving 14 bases between them. The CDR3 reads CASSIEQGGQPQHF. The CDR3 DNA reads as TGTGCCAGCTCAATTGAACAGGGTGGTCAGCCCCAGCATTTT. The whole variable domain, filled in from reference TRBV18 and TRBJ1-5, reads NAGVMQNPRHLVRRRGQEARLRCSPMKGHSHVYWYRQLPEEGLKFMVYLQKENIIDESGMPKERFSAEFPKEGPSILRIQQVVRGDSAAYFCASSIEQGGQPQHFGDGTRLSIL.

The V gene is TRBV7-2, the J gene TRBJ2-1; possible D gene TRBD1, 7 bases. This CDR3 comprises 18 residues. Germline V CDR1 and CDR2: SGHTA, FQGNSA. V was shortened by 4 bases and J by 1 base, with 20 bases between the two germline ends. The CDR3 is CASSSSGRGAGSYNEQFF. The DNA for the CDR3 is TGTGCCAGCAGCTCGTCCGGCAGGGGGGCAGGTTCCTACAATGAGCAGTTCTTC.

This clone was observed a handful of times. This rearrangement joins TRBV4-3 to TRBJ2-5; 7 nucleotides match TRBD2. J gave up 1 base and V 1 base, and 0 bases lay outside the gene matches. The CDR3 extends over 14 amino acids. Germline CDR1 LGHNA, CDR2 YSLEER. Here the CDR3 reads CASSQGGGQETQYF. CDR3 coding DNA: TGCGCCAGCAGCCAAGGGGGGGGCCAAGAGACCCAGTACTTC.

The rearrangement joins TRBV15 to TRBJ2-2; TRBD1 might be the D (5 bases). The germline gives CDR1 LNHNV, CDR2 YYDKDF (reference sequence). V was pared by 3 bases and J by 4 bases, with 12 bases between. CDR3 length equals 15 residues. CDR3 nucleotides: TGTGCCACCAGCAGTTGGGGCTGGGGCACCGGGGAGCTGTTTTTT. It translates to CATSSWGWGTGELFF.

This clone appeared a few times. This chain links TRBV5-1 with TRBJ2-3; 7 nucleotides agree with TRBD2. Germline V CDR1 and CDR2: SGHRS, YFSETQ. After removal of 2 bases from V and 5 bases from J, the junction contained 5 bases not matched to a gene. The CDR3 runs 14 residues. The CDR3 coding sequence is TGCGCCAGCAGCTTAGAAGGGGAGGGAGATACGCAGTATTTT. Its protein product is CASSLEGEGDTQYF.

The J gene is TRBJ1-2, the V gene TRBV4-1, with TRBD1 matching 8 bases. The length of the CDR3 is 14 residues. In germline, CDR1 is MGHRA, CDR2 YSYEKL. V was clipped by 0 bases and J by 6 bases; unmatched bases: 3. CDR3 nucleotides: TGCGCCAGCAGCCAAGACCCGACAGGGGATGGCTACACCTTC. Its protein is CASSQDPTGDGYTF.

The sample holds a few counts of this clone. The chain carries TRBV2 and TRBJ1-2, with TRBD1 matching over 7 bases. The CDR3 covers 15 residues. Per germline, CDR1 SNHLY and CDR2 FYNNEI. V lost 5 bases to trimming and J lost 7 bases; unmatched junction nucleotides: 13. The CDR3 DNA reads TGTGCCAGCAGTCCCTCAGGGGGTAGAAGAGGTGGCTACACCTTC. Amino acid sequence: CASSPSGGRRGGYTF. Looking up the rest from reference TRBV2 and TRBJ1-2 gives the full variable domain: EPEVTQTPSHQVTQMGQEVILRCVPISNHLYFYWYRQILGQKVEFLVSFYNNEISEKSEIFDDQFSVERPDGSNFTLKIRSTKLEDSAMYFCASSPSGGRRGGYTFGSGTRLTVV.

The chain is built from TRBV5-1 and TRBJ2-5, with 8 positions matching TRBD2. Germline CDR1 is SGHRS and CDR2 is YFSETQ. With V trimmed by 7 bases and J by 1 base, 9 bases remained unmatched. This CDR3 is built from 15 residues. CDR3 sequence (DNA): TGCGCCAGCGCTAGCGGGCGAGGGGGCCAAGAGACCCAGTACTTC. This translates into CASASGRGGQETQYF.

This clone was detected a few times. The CDR3 region is CASSQVNSEQFF. The CDR3 region has the DNA TGCGCCAGCAGCCAAGTAAATAGTGAGCAGTTCTTC. The rearrangement joins TRBV4-1 to TRBJ2-1; D not resolved. Trimming cost V 1 base and J 9 bases, with 7 bases left between them. Germline CDR1 reads MGHRA; CDR2 reads YSYEKL. The CDR3 has 12 amino acids.

The chain carries TRBV7-3 and TRBJ2-1; tentative D call: TRBD1 (6 bases). Germline V CDR1 and CDR2: SGHTA, FQGTGA. With 4 bases removed from V and 5 bases from J, the gap between germline ends came to 12 bases. This CDR3 has 14 amino acids. The CDR3 nucleotides are TGTGCCAGCAGCTCAGACAGGCCCCACAATGAGCAGTTCTTC. It codes for CASSSDRPHNEQFF.

This clone showed up just a few times. V and J are TRBV5-1 and TRBJ2-3, with TRBD2 matching over 14 bases. With V trimmed by 4 bases and J by 8 bases, 12 bases remained unmatched. The CDR3 runs 17 residues. Germline V CDR1 and CDR2: SGHRS, YFSETQ. This chain's CDR3 is CASSRTGLAGDPGTQYF. DNA of the CDR3: TGCGCCAGCAGCCGCACGGGACTAGCGGGGGACCCAGGTACGCAGTATTTT.

The chain is built from TRBV4-1 and TRBJ2-7; the D gene is possibly TRBD1 (6 bases). V shed 0 bases and J shed 6 bases, with 12 bases lying between them. CDR3 length: 14 residues. Germline lookup yields CDR1 MGHRA and CDR2 YSYEKL. In DNA form, the CDR3 reads TGCGCCAGCAGCCAAGAACAGGGTCTGATCGAGCAGTACTTC. Its protein product is CASSQEQGLIEQYF.

The rearrangement uses TRBV2 and TRBJ2-2; a possible D gene is TRBD1 (5 bases). There are 15 residues in the CDR3. V shed 7 bases and J shed 0 bases, with 12 bases lying between them. CDR1 and CDR2 from the germline V gene are SNHLY and FYNNEI. CDR3 sequence (DNA): TGTGCCAGCAAGAGACAGACCACGAACACCGGGGAGCTGTTTTTT. Protein: CASKRQTTNTGELFF.

This chain links TRBV19 with TRBJ1-5, with 7 bases that match TRBD1. Trimming at V came to 5 bases and at J to 4 bases, leaving 11 bases not matched to a gene. Germline V gene data show CDR1 as LNHDA and CDR2 as SQIVND (reference sequence). The CDR3 sequence is 16 residues long. CDR3 sequence: CASSWTGSRVNQPQHF. As DNA, the CDR3 is TGTGCCAGTAGTTGGACAGGCTCGAGGGTTAATCAGCCCCAGCATTTT.

The chain employs TRBV2 and TRBJ2-1; 11 bases line up with TRBD2. CDR3 length: 15 amino acids. The germline V gene has CDR1 SNHLY and CDR2 FYNNEI. Trimming at V came to 3 bases and at J to 5 bases, leaving 3 bases not matched to a gene. CDR3 bases: TGTGCCAGCAGTGAGTTGACTAGCGGGAACAATGAGCAGTTCTTC. Translating gives CASSELTSGNNEQFF.

This rearrangement joins TRBV10-3 to TRBJ1-2; TRBD1 aligns across 9 bases. The CDR3 sequence is 13 residues long. V gave up 11 bases and J gave up 7 bases; unmatched junction bases: 11. Germline V CDR1 and CDR2: ENHRY, SYGVKD. CDR3 nucleotides: TGTGCCTCGAGCCGGGACAGGGCAGGTGGCTACACCTTC. This sequence encodes CASSRDRAGGYTF.

The chain links TRBV9 to TRBJ2-3, with TRBD2 identical over 12 bases. The CDR3 is made up of 15 amino acids. V shed 4 bases and J 7 bases; nucleotides not matched to a gene: 7. The V gene's germline CDR1 is SGDLS and CDR2 YYNGEE. The CDR3 region has the DNA TGTGCCAGCAGCCTCCTAGCGGGGGGGACTTATACGCAGTATTTT. It codes for CASSLLAGGTYTQYF.

This chain links TRBV6-1 with TRBJ1-2; D not resolved. V lost 3 bases and J 4 bases, leaving 6 bases between the germline ends. This CDR3 has 12 amino acids. Germline V CDR1 and CDR2: MNHNS, SASEGT. CDR3 in amino acids: CASSEQSYGYTF. Here the CDR3 DNA reads TGTGCCAGCAGTGAGCAGTCCTATGGCTACACCTTC.

This sequence joins TRBV14 and TRBJ2-5; 10 nucleotides match TRBD2. The V and J ends lost 7 bases and 5 bases, in that order; junction bases with no gene match: 4. Germline V CDR1 and CDR2: SGHDN, FVKESK. The CDR3 is made up of 13 amino acids. The DNA for the CDR3 is TGTGCCAGCACCCTAGCGGGGGTGGAGACCCAGTACTTC. Its protein is CASTLAGVETQYF.

For the CDR3, the DNA is TGTGCCAGCAGCTGGGACAGGGGAACTGAAGCTTTCTTT. It encodes CASSWDRGTEAFF. The rearrangement links TRBV5-6 to TRBJ1-1, with 10 bases fitting TRBD1. CDR3 length: 13 amino acids. The J segment lost 5 bases and the V segment lost 3 bases, leaving 1 base of the junction unmatched. Germline CDR1 and CDR2: SGHDT and YYEEEE. The full variable domain, with the rest looked up from reference TRBV5-6 and TRBJ1-1, is DAGVTQSPTHLIKTRGQQVTLRCSPKSGHDTVSWYQQALGQGPQFIFQYYEEEERQRGNFPDRFSGHQFPNYSSELNVNALLLGDSALYLCASSWDRGTEAFFGQGTRLTVV.

The V and J genes are TRBV11-2 and TRBJ1-2, with D uncertain. V was pared by 1 base and J by 3 bases, with 9 bases between. The germline V gene encodes CDR1 SGHAT and CDR2 FQNNGV. The CDR3 is 14 residues long. This CDR3 is CASSLGHRDYGYTF. As DNA, the CDR3 is TGTGCCAGCAGCTTAGGACATAGAGACTATGGCTACACCTTC.

The chain carries TRBV9 and TRBJ1-2, with TRBD1 matching over 7 bases. CDR3 length: 16 amino acids. With V trimmed by 4 bases and J by 4 bases, 13 bases remained unmatched. Per germline, CDR1 SGDLS and CDR2 YYNGEE. This CDR3 is CASSPFDRVGVYGYTF. The CDR3 coding sequence is TGTGCCAGCAGCCCCTTTGACAGGGTCGGTGTCTATGGCTACACCTTC.

The CDR3 loop is CASSHRQGAAYNEQFF. The CDR3 region has the DNA TGCGCCAGCAGCCACAGACAGGGCGCGGCCTACAATGAGCAGTTCTTC. The rearrangement links TRBV4-3 to TRBJ2-1, with 7 bases matching TRBD1. CDR1 and CDR2 (germline): LGHNA, YSLEER. V was clipped by 3 bases and J by 2 bases; unmatched bases: 7. There are 16 residues in the CDR3.

The chain employs TRBV4-1 and TRBJ2-3; no clear D gene. Trimming shortened V by 6 bases and J by 2 bases, and 9 bases separated the two germline ends. Germline-derived CDR1 and CDR2 are MGHRA and YSYEKL. The CDR3 has 13 amino acids. CDR3 DNA: TGCGCCAGCAGACAGAGTAACACAGATACGCAGTATTTT. Its translation is CASRQSNTDTQYF.

This rearrangement joins TRBV5-6 to TRBJ2-5; 7 bases map to TRBD2. Trimming cost V 2 bases and J 3 bases; bases outside gene matches: 7. The CDR3 has 15 amino acids. CDR1 and CDR2 from the germline V gene are SGHDT and YYEEEE. CDR3 sequence: CASSLKGGGEETQYF. The DNA for the CDR3 is TGTGCCAGCAGCTTAAAGGGCGGGGGAGAAGAGACCCAGTACTTC. Full variable domain (outside the CDR3, taken from reference TRBV5-6 and TRBJ2-5): DAGVTQSPTHLIKTRGQQVTLRCSPKSGHDTVSWYQQALGQGPQFIFQYYEEEERQRGNFPDRFSGHQFPNYSSELNVNALLLGDSALYLCASSLKGGGEETQYFGPGTRLLVL.

The chain uses TRBV6-5 and TRBJ2-3, with 9 nucleotides matching TRBD2. CDR1 and CDR2 (germline): MNHEY, SVGAGI. Trimming cost V 2 bases and J 6 bases; bases outside gene matches: 6. The CDR3 totals 15 residues. The CDR3 DNA reads as TGTGCCAGCAGTTACAGGGGACTAGCAGGTGATACGCAGTATTTT. Encoded protein: CASSYRGLAGDTQYF.